This T cell receptor (beta chain) was captured by sequencing in a study of cytomegalovirus exposure and HLA in healthy donors. A multiplex PCR was run with 60 Vbeta primers and 13 Jbeta primers. Measured with immunoSEQ multiplex PCR; TCRdb has only the in-frame clones, and not every one. The sample has 90,000 to 130,000 clones; 86% are singletons. Sequenced sample: PBMCs. This sequence originates from a man between 40 and 49 years old in good health and CMV-seronegative.

The CDR3 reads CASSQVYPRDRSYNSPLHF. As DNA, the CDR3 is TGCGCCAGCAGCCAAGTTTATCCCCGGGACAGGTCCTATAATTCACCCCTCCACTTT. The chain uses TRBV4-3 and TRBJ1-6; 8 bases line up with TRBD1. Germline-derived CDR1 and CDR2 are LGHNA and YSLEER. V gave up 1 base and J gave up 1 base; unmatched junction bases: 9. The CDR3 spans 19 residues.